This entry is about one T cell receptor (beta chain). V dropped 4 bases and J dropped 6; count of bases not matched to a gene: 11. The CDR3 totals 15 residues. The germline gives CDR1 SGHVS, CDR2 FNYEAQ. These data come from a study of blood T cell repertoires in COVID-19. Overall study: Acute and convalescent COVID-19 specimens originated in the United States, Italy and Spain.

Sequencing used immunoSEQ multiplex PCR; TCRdb keeps in-frame clones, though not all of them. The sample yields more than 40,000 clones, approximately 88% seen once. The sample consisted of peripheral blood. The TCR comes from a man aged 45-65 years with active COVID-19. The chain links TRBV7-6 to TRBJ2-7; the match to TRBD1 covers 8 bases. Written as DNA, the CDR3 is TGTGCCAGCAGCTCTTCGGACAGGGAAGAGTTCGAGCAGTACTTC. It is translated as CASSSSDREEFEQYF.